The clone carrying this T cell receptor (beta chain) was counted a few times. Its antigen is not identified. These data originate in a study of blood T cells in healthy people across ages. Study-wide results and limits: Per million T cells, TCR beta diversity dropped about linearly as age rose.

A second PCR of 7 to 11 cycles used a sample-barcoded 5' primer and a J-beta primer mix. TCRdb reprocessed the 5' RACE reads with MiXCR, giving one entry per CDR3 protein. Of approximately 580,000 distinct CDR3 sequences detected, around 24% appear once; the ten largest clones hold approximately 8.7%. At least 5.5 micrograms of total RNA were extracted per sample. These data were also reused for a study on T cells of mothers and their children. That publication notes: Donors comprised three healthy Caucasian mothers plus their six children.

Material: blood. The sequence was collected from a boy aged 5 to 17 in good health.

The chain's CDR3 is CASSYIGYEQYF. The CDR3 region has the DNA TGTGCCAGCAGTTATATTGGCTACGAGCAGTACTTC. This chain uses TRBV28 with TRBJ2-5, with no clear D. The end of the DNA fits TRBJ2-7 better, so the J call may be wrong. Germline values: CDR1 MDHEN, CDR2 SYDVKM. CDR3 length equals 12 residues.